The 8 T cell receptor beta chains reported below all come from one sample, sequenced in a study of T cells in localized non-small cell lung cancer. Assay used: immunoSEQ multiplex PCR; TCRdb lists only in-frame clones, some missing. The data hold 24,000 or so clones, with about 91% observed a single time. Material: peripheral blood mononuclear cells, obtained before any cancer treatment. These receptors were obtained from a woman aged 40-70 years with stage III lung adenocarcinoma.

In this sample, this clone turned up once. The chain has TRBV19 and TRBJ2-3, with D unresolved. The CDR3 sequence is 15 residues long. V shed 1 base and J shed 6 bases, with 14 bases lying between them. From germline, CDR1 is LNHDA and CDR2 SQIVND (reference sequence). The CDR3 DNA reads TGTGCCAGTAGTATAGTCTCCTCGGTAGTGGATACGCAGTATTTT. Protein product: CASSIVSSVVDTQYF.

J is TRBJ1-2 and V is TRBV6-5; D possibly corresponds to TRBD1 (5 bases). Germline CDR1 is MNHEY and CDR2 is SVGAGI. With 0 bases removed from V and 3 bases from J, the gap between germline ends came to 14 bases. This CDR3 spans 16 amino acids. The CDR3 DNA sequence: TGTGCCAGCAGTTACTCGAAGTCCACAGGCCACTATGGCTACACCTTC. Translated: CASSYSKSTGHYGYTF.

V usage is TRBV4-3 and J usage is TRBJ1-6; D is undetermined. Trimming took off 2 bases at V and 7 bases at J, with 15 bases between the two ends. Germline CDR1 is LGHNA and CDR2 is YSLEER. The CDR3 has 16 amino acids. The CDR3 sequence is CASSQHPTEGNSPLHF. The DNA for the CDR3 is TGCGCCAGCAGCCAACATCCCACGGAGGGCAATTCACCCCTCCACTTT.

The gene calls are TRBV7-6 and TRBJ1-5; tentative D call: TRBD1 (6 bases). The length of the CDR3 is 15 residues. With 1 base removed from V and 1 base from J, the gap between germline ends came to 8 bases. Germline V gives CDR1 SGHVS, CDR2 FNYEAQ. CDR3 region: CASSLEQGSNQPQHF. CDR3 DNA: TGTGCCAGCAGCTTAGAGCAGGGGAGCAATCAGCCCCAGCATTTT.

CDR3: CASNNLSNQPQHF. The CDR3 DNA reads TGTGCCAGCAATAACCTTAGCAATCAGCCCCAGCATTTT. This chain uses TRBV6-6 with TRBJ1-5, with D uncertain. The CDR3 runs to 13 residues. V gave up 7 bases and J gave up 0 bases, with 7 bases separating them. The V gene's germline CDR1 is MNHNY and CDR2 SVGAGI (reference sequence).

This chain links TRBV5-7 with TRBJ1-2; D gene unclear. TRBV5-7 is marked as an open reading frame, function uncertain. The ends were cut back, 1 base at V and 6 bases at J, with 10 bases in the middle. The CDR3 has 13 amino acids. CDR3 sequence reads: CASSLFRADGYTF. As DNA, the CDR3 is TGTGCCAGCAGCTTGTTTAGGGCCGATGGCTACACCTTC.

The rearrangement joins TRBV7-6 to TRBJ1-1, with D perhaps TRBD1 (5 bases). The CDR3 totals 12 residues. V was clipped by 5 bases and J by 7 bases, with 11 bases between them. Per germline, CDR1 SGHVS and CDR2 FNYEAQ. CDR3 residues: CASSERGGEAFF. CDR3 bases: TGTGCCAGCAGCGAGAGGGGTGGTGAAGCTTTCTTT.

The V and J genes are TRBV6-1 and TRBJ1-1; D is uncertain. V was cut by 6 bases and J by 0 bases, with 8 bases left in between. Germline V gene lookup returns CDR1 MNHNS and CDR2 SASEGT. The CDR3 totals 13 residues. The CDR3 DNA reads as TGTGCCAGCAGACCGAACCTGAACACTGAAGCTTTCTTT. Its protein product is CASRPNLNTEAFF.